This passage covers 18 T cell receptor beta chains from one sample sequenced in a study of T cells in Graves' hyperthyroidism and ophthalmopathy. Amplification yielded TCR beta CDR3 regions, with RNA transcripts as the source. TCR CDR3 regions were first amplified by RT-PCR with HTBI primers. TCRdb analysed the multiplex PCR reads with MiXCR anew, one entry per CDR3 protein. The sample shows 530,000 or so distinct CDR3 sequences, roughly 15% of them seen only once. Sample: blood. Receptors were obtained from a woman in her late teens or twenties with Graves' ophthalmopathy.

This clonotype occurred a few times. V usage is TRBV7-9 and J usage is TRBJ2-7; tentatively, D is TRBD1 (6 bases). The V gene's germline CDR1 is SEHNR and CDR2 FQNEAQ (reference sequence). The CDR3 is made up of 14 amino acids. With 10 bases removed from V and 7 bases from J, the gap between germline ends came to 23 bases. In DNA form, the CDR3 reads TGTGCCACCCGGTCGGTCAGGGGAATGAGTGAGCAGTACTTC. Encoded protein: CATRSVRGMSEQYF.

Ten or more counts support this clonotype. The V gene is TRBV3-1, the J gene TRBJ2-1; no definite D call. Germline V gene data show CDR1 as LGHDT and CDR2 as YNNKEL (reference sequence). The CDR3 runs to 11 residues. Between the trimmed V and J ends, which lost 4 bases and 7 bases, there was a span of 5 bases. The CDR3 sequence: CASSRANEQFF. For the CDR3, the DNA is TGTGCCAGCAGCCGAGCTAATGAGCAGTTCTTC.

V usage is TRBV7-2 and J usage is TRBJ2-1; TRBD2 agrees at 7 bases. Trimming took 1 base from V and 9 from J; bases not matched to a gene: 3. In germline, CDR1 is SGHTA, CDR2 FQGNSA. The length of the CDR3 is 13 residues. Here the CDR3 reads CASSLGGSAEQFF. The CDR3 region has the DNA TGTGCCAGCAGCTTAGGCGGGAGTGCTGAGCAGTTCTTC.

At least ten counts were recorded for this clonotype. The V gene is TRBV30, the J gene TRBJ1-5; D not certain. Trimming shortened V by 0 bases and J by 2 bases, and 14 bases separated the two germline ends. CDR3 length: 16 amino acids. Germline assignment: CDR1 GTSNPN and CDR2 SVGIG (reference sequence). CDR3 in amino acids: CAWSVSGGQRNQPQHF. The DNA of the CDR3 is TGTGCCTGGAGTGTATCAGGTGGCCAGCGCAATCAGCCCCAGCATTTT.

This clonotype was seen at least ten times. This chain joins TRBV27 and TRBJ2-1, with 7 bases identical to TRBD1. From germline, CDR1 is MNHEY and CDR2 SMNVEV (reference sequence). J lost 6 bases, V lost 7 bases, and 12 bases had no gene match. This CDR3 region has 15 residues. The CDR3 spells CASTTTGVVGNEQFF. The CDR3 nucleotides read TGTGCCAGCACAACTACAGGGGTTGTTGGCAATGAGCAGTTCTTC.

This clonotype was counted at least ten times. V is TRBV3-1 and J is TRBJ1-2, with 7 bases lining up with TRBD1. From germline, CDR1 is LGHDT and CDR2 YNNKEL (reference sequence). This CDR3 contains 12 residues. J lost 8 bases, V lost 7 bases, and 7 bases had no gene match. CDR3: CASNTGVGGYTF. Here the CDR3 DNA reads TGTGCCAGCAACACAGGGGTGGGAGGCTACACCTTC.

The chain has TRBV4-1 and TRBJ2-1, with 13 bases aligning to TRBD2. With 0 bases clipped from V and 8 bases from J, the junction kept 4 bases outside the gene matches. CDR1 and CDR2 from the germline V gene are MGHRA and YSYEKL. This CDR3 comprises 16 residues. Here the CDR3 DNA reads TGCGCCAGCAGCCAAGAACTAGCGGGAGGGATCGATGAGCAGTTCTTC. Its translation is CASSQELAGGIDEQFF.

The CDR3 sequence is CASSQDWGLAGGLYPGEQFF. The CDR3 coding sequence is TGCGCCAGCAGCCAAGATTGGGGACTAGCGGGGGGGTTGTACCCGGGTGAGCAGTTCTTC. This chain joins TRBV4-1 and TRBJ2-1, with 16 bases that match TRBD2. This CDR3 has 20 amino acids. Germline V gene sequence: CDR1 MGHRA, CDR2 YSYEKL. J lost 9 bases, V lost 0 bases, and 14 bases had no gene match.

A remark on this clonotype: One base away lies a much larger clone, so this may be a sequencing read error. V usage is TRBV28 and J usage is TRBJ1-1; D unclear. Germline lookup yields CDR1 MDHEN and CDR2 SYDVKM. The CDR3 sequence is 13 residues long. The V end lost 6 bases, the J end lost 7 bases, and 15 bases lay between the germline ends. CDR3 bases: TGTGCCAGCAGGCAGGCTGGTGGGAATGAAGCTTTCTTT. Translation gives CASRQAGGNEAFF.

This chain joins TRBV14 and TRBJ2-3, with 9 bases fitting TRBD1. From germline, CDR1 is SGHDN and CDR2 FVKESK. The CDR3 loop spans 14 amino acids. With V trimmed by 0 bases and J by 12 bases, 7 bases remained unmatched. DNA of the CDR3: TGTGCCAGCAGCCAAGATTGGACAGGGGAGGTTCAGTATTTT. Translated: CASSQDWTGEVQYF.

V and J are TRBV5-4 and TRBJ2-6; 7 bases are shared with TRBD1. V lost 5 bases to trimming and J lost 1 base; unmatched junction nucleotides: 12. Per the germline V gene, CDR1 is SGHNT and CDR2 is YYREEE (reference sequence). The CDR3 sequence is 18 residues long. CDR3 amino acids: CASSSIGGGWSGANVLTF. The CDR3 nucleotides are TGTGCCAGCAGTTCGATAGGGGGCGGTTGGTCTGGGGCCAACGTCCTGACTTTC.

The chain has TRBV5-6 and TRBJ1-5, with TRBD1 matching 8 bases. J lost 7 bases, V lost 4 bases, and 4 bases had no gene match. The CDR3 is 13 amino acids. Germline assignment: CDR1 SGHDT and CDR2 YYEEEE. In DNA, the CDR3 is TGTGCCAGCAGCCACAGGACAGGGCAGCCCCAGCATTTT. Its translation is CASSHRTGQPQHF.

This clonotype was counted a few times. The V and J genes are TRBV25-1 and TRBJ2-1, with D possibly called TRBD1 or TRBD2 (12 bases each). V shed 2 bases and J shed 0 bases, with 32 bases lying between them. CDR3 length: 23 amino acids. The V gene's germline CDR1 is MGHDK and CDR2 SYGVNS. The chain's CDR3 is CASSEAGQGASGRAVYSYNEQFF. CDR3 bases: TGTGCCAGCAGTGAAGCGGGACAGGGGGCTAGCGGGAGGGCCGTTTACTCCTACAATGAGCAGTTCTTC. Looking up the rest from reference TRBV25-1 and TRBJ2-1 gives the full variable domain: EADIYQTPRYLVIGTGKKITLECSQTMGHDKMYWYQQDPGMELHLIHYSYGVNSTEKGDLSSESTVSRIRTEHFPLTLESARPSHTSQYLCASSEAGQGASGRAVYSYNEQFFGPGTRLTVL.

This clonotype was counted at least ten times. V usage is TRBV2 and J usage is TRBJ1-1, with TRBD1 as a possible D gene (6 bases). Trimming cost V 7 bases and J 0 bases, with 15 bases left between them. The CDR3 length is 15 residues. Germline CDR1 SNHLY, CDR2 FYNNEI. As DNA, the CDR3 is TGTGCCAGCATGGGGGTACAGGGTTTGAACACTGAAGCTTTCTTT. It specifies CASMGVQGLNTEAFF.

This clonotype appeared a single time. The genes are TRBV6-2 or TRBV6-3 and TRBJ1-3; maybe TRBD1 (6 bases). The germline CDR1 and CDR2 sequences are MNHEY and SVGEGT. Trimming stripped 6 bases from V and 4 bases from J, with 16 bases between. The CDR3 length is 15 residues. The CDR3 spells CASSDRRIIGNTIYF. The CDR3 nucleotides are TGTGCCAGCAGCGACAGGAGGATCATCGGAAACACCATATATTTT.

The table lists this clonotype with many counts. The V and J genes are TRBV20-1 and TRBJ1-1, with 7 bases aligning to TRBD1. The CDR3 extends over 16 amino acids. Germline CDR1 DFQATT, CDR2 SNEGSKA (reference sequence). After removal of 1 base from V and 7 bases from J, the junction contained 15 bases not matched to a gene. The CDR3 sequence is CSARAPRDRAGGEAFF. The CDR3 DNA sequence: TGCAGTGCTAGAGCCCCGAGAGACAGGGCCGGGGGTGAAGCTTTCTTT.

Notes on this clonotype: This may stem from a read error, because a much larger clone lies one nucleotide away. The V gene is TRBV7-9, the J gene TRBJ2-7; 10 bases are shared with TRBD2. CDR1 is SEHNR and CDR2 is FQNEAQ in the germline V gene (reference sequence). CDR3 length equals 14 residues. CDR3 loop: CASSSTSGYYGQYF. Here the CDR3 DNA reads TGTGCCAGCAGCTCGACTAGCGGGTACTACGGGCAGTACTTC.

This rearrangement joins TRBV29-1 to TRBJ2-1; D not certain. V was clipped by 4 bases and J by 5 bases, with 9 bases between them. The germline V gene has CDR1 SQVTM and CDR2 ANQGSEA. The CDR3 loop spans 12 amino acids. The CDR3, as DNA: TGCAGCGTTGCACTCATAAACAATGAGCAGTTCTTC. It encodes CSVALINNEQFF.